These 17 T cell receptor beta chains were sequenced from one sample in a study of T cell responses to AZD1222 COVID-19 vaccine. Repertoires were generated with immunoSEQ multiplex PCR, while TCRdb's copy carries only in-frame clones and drops some. The sample contains 70,000 to 75,000 clones, roughly nine tenths of which appear only once. Here the sequenced sample was peripheral blood, taken 28 days after the second AZD1222 dose. Receptor source: an adult who received the AZD1222 COVID-19 vaccine.

The CDR3 coding sequence is TGTGCCAGCAGTTTGACAGGGCTGGACACTGAAGCTTTCTTT. Encoded protein: CASSLTGLDTEAFF. The rearrangement links TRBV6-5 to TRBJ1-1; TRBD1 agrees at 7 bases. Germline CDR1 and CDR2: MNHEY and SVGAGI. The junction had 5 bases not matched to a gene; V was cut back by 4 bases and J by 3 bases. The CDR3 has 14 residues.

This chain joins TRBV19 and TRBJ1-2; D call uncertain. The CDR3 runs 14 residues. The germline CDR1 and CDR2 sequences are LNHDA and SQIVND (reference sequence). Trimming took 5 bases from V and 4 from J, leaving 14 bases between them. The CDR3 DNA reads as TGTGCCAGTAGTGTCTCGGACGGAGTCTATGGCTACACCTTC. Encoded protein: CASSVSDGVYGYTF.

The rearrangement joins TRBV10-3 to TRBJ2-1; D is perhaps TRBD2 (6 bases). Trimming took 2 bases from V and 1 from J, leaving 9 bases between them. The CDR3 is 15 amino acids. Germline CDR1 reads ENHRY; CDR2 reads SYGVKD. CDR3 bases: TGTGCCATCAGTGAGCAGGAGGGGTCCTACAATGAGCAGTTCTTC. Translated, it gives CAISEQEGSYNEQFF.

The chain couples TRBV29-1 to TRBJ2-1; 14 bases are a match to TRBD2. With 6 bases clipped from V and 6 bases from J, the junction kept 1 base outside the gene matches. This CDR3 spans 13 amino acids. Germline V CDR1 and CDR2: SQVTM, ANQGSEA. CDR3 DNA: TGCAGCGTGGGGACTAGCGGGAGCAATGAGCAGTTCTTC. Translated, it gives CSVGTSGSNEQFF.

The V and J genes are TRBV20-1 and TRBJ2-7; D remains ambiguous. CDR3 length: 11 amino acids. V lost 6 bases, J lost 5 bases, and 11 bases lay in between. Per the germline V gene, CDR1 is DFQATT and CDR2 is SNEGSKA (reference sequence). The CDR3 protein is CSAPQNNEQYF. The DNA of the CDR3 is TGCAGTGCCCCCCAGAATAACGAGCAGTACTTC.

This rearrangement joins TRBV29-1 to TRBJ1-1, with D perhaps matching TRBD1 (6 bases). In germline, CDR1 is SQVTM, CDR2 ANQGSEA. V lost 4 bases and J lost 1, with 10 bases in between. The CDR3 runs to 13 residues. CDR3 nucleotides: TGCAGCGTTGCCGCAGGGGCGAACACTGAAGCTTTCTTT. It encodes CSVAAGANTEAFF.

The V and J genes are TRBV18 and TRBJ2-1; TRBD2 is a possible D gene (5 bases). Germline loops: CDR1 KGHSH, CDR2 LQKENI. V was shortened by 1 base and J by 9 bases, with 13 bases between the two germline ends. This CDR3 contains 14 residues. The CDR3 nucleotides read TGTGCCAGCTCACCACGGACTCTAGACGGTGAGCAGTTCTTC. This sequence encodes CASSPRTLDGEQFF. The whole variable domain, filled in from reference TRBV18 and TRBJ2-1, reads NAGVMQNPRHLVRRRGQEARLRCSPMKGHSHVYWYRQLPEEGLKFMVYLQKENIIDESGMPKERFSAEFPKEGPSILRIQQVVRGDSAAYFCASSPRTLDGEQFFGPGTRLTVL.

The V gene is TRBV6-5, the J gene TRBJ1-1; 7 bases align to TRBD1. CDR3 length equals 15 residues. CDR1 is MNHEY, CDR2 SVGAGI, per germline. After removal of 0 bases from V and 0 bases from J, the junction contained 1 base not matched to a gene. In DNA form, the CDR3 reads TGTGCCAGCAGTTACTCAGGGACAGTGAACACTGAAGCTTTCTTT. Protein product: CASSYSGTVNTEAFF.

This chain joins TRBV19 and TRBJ1-2; TRBD1 aligns across 7 bases. Trimming took 1 base from V and 3 from J; bases not matched to a gene: 2. The CDR3 is 14 amino acids. Germline CDR1 is LNHDA and CDR2 is SQIVND (reference sequence). Here the CDR3 DNA reads TGTGCCAGTAGTATAGCAGACAGGGACTATGGCTACACCTTC. Protein: CASSIADRDYGYTF. Combining the CDR3 with reference TRBV19 and TRBJ1-2 gives the whole variable domain DGGITQSPKYLFRKEGQNVTLSCEQNLNHDAMYWYRQDPGQGLRLIYYSQIVNDFQKGDIAEGYSVSREKKESFPLTVTSAQKNPTAFYLCASSIADRDYGYTFGSGTRLTVV.

This chain connects TRBV19 to TRBJ1-2; 10 bases are shared with TRBD1. The CDR3 runs 15 residues. The V gene end was trimmed by 4 bases and the J gene end by 7 bases; junction bases not matched to a gene: 9. Germline V gene sequence: CDR1 LNHDA, CDR2 SQIVND (reference sequence). Written as DNA, the CDR3 is TGTGCCAGTAGTACCGACAGGGGGCGAACGGCTGGCTACACCTTC. Its protein is CASSTDRGRTAGYTF.

CDR3 residues: CASTPREAGRGYTF. The CDR3 nucleotides read TGTGCCAGTACTCCCCGGGAGGCAGGAAGGGGCTACACCTTC. The genes are TRBV19 and TRBJ1-2; D gene uncertain. The V end was cut by 7 bases, the J end by 8 bases, with 20 bases between. The germline V gene encodes CDR1 LNHDA and CDR2 SQIVND (reference sequence). CDR3 size: 14 residues.

Only one count was recorded for this clone. The V call is TRBV19, the J call TRBJ1-5; D gene uncertain. The length of the CDR3 is 14 residues. V lost 2 bases, J lost 0 bases, and 5 bases lay in between. The germline V gene has CDR1 LNHDA and CDR2 SQIVND (reference sequence). The CDR3 DNA is TGTGCCAGTAGTATATACAGTAGCAATCAGCCCCAGCATTTT. Translated: CASSIYSSNQPQHF.

The chain carries TRBV10-3 and TRBJ2-1; D uncertain. CDR1 and CDR2 (germline): ENHRY, SYGVKD. The CDR3 extends over 14 amino acids. V shed 0 bases and J shed 9 bases, with 12 bases lying between them. This chain's CDR3 is CAISESTMASEQFF. In DNA form, the CDR3 reads TGTGCCATCAGTGAGTCGACAATGGCCAGTGAGCAGTTCTTC.

The chain recombines TRBV5-5 with TRBJ2-1; D might be TRBD1 or TRBD2, each matching 6 bases. The V gene lost 0 bases and the J gene lost 9 bases, with 16 bases spanning the gap. CDR1 and CDR2 (germline): SGHKS, YYEKEE (reference sequence). CDR3 length: 15 amino acids. The CDR3 DNA is TGTGCCAGCAGCTTGGGGGAGGACAGATGGGTTGAGCAGTTCTTC. Protein product: CASSLGEDRWVEQFF.

The chain links TRBV5-4 to TRBJ1-3; 7 bases fit TRBD1. CDR1 is SGHNT, CDR2 YYREEE, per germline (reference sequence). The V gene end was trimmed by 4 bases and the J gene end by 0 bases; junction bases not matched to a gene: 4. The CDR3 is 15 residues long. CDR3 loop: CASSRDSYSGNTIYF. CDR3 sequence (DNA): TGTGCCAGCAGCAGGGACAGTTACTCTGGAAACACCATATATTTT.

CDR3 residues: CASSEWGFKNNEQFF. DNA for the CDR3: TGTGCCAGCAGTGAATGGGGATTCAAAAACAATGAGCAGTTCTTC. The rearrangement joins TRBV25-1 to TRBJ2-1, with unresolved D. CDR3 length equals 15 residues. Trimming removed 1 base at V and 5 bases at J, with 12 bases between. Germline V lookup: CDR1 MGHDK, CDR2 SYGVNS.

This clone has just one count. The rearrangement links TRBV2 to TRBJ2-7, with 8 bases identical to TRBD2. Looked up from germline, CDR1 is SNHLY and CDR2 is FYNNEI. The V segment lost 4 bases and the J segment 4 bases; nucleotides outside the gene matches: 3. This CDR3 is built from 13 residues. CDR3 sequence: CASSVLAGYEQYF. DNA of the CDR3: TGTGCCAGCAGTGTGCTAGCGGGTTACGAGCAGTACTTC.